What follows describes a single T cell receptor (beta chain). This clone's antigen is unknown. Base qualities were left out, and no much larger clone turns up one base away. The cohort consisted of some 670 healthy bone marrow donors. All cohort members were sampled while nominally healthy, although unrecorded immune exposures were likely present. The donor tested CMV seropositive and was one of the 289 seropositive cohort members. A peripheral blood sample was collected from each donor, and TCR beta sequencing was performed on peripheral blood mononuclear cells. The Qiagen DNeasy Blood Extraction Kit was used to extract genomic DNA from the blood cell samples. The entry originates in a study of cytomegalovirus exposure and HLA in healthy donors (dated by TCRdb to about 2017). Regarding the complete study: In an earlier analysis of fewer than 750 of the donors, 250 to 300 Gb of sequence data and some 100 million unique TCR beta sequences from about 179 million T cells were reported. An early release covering roughly 600 HLA-typed donors comprised about 320 gigabases of sequencing data and 65 million to 100 million unique TCR sequences. The genetic ancestry cluster associated with self-reported Caucasian donors included about 84% of the roughly 360 genotyped donors. The study aimed to test whether signatures of past pathogen exposure could be identified by cataloging public T cell receptors. The T cell repertoires of several hundred subjects were profiled by immunosequencing and related to cytomegalovirus serostatus. A separate validation cohort of roughly 130 different subjects was used in addition to the roughly 620-subject first cohort. To predict cytomegalovirus infection status, the study combined high-throughput TCR immunosequencing, statistical association of individual TCRs with disease status, and machine learning. A later analysis re-analyzed previously published TCR beta repertoires from roughly 690 donors and added high-resolution HLA genotyping to study TCR occurrence patterns. The later analysis used no new phenotypic data to find candidate immune exposures, relying instead on TCR beta sequences and their occurrence across donors. To decide whether each TCR beta V gene segment behaved as functional or pseudogenic, an earlier analysis of some 600 of the donors relied on high-throughput TCR beta sequencing. Alongside the repertoire data, information on donor age, sex, ethnicity and CMV serostatus was compiled. In a later genetic analysis, genome-wide SNP genotypes for about three fifths of the 666 donors were used, and that subset was treated as a discovery cohort. Every discovery cohort repertoire had been produced on one sequencing platform. Class I and class II HLA loci were covered by the typing at four-digit resolution. The number of donors typed differed by locus, with 629-630 for A, B, C, DRB1 and DQB1, 522 for DQA1, about 610 for DPA1, and under 490 for DPB1. About five DR-DQ haplotypes were handled as single units for association and clustering, since linkage in the cohort was strong. On average, around 200,000 unique TCR beta nucleotide sequences were sequenced per donor among about 400 genotyped donors of the cohort, with 15% to 20% of those sequences being non-productive.

General findings and caveats noted by the study authors: V-gene and J-gene trimming of TCR beta chains was associated with a missense DCLRE1C variant in a later genetic analysis, and the association was replicated in an independent cohort. Correlated functional status among segregating V segments might reflect linkage disequilibrium, but an unknown experimental factor could not be ruled out. A later analysis associated about 17,000 TCR beta sequences with specific HLA alleles at a false discovery rate of 0.05. According to a later analysis, most CMV-associated TCR beta chains appeared to be HLA-restricted, and the HLA associations seemed to be driven largely by CMV exposure. Because HLA typing was missing for some donors at each locus, association tests included only the typed subset. According to the authors, the approach could potentially be generalized to other disease states and immunological phenotypes. Because the 87-base-pair reads could not distinguish some IMGT-functional V segments, including TRBV6-2 and TRBV6-3, those segments were excluded. In an earlier analysis of fewer than 750 of the donors, most TCR beta V segments were observed in productive rearrangements about 87% or about 30% of the time, broadly matching IMGT annotations. A group of highly shared sequence variants was considered likely to be a technical artifact of the sequencing pipeline. The only immune exposure information available for the cohort was CMV serostatus. The classifier was reported to diagnose cytomegalovirus status with high specificity and sensitivity in both the original cohort and the validation cohort. In this cohort, only TCR beta chains were sequenced, and detectable features were limited by the absence of alpha or paired-chain data. In the study, some 160 TCR beta chains were listed as associated with cytomegalovirus. A later analysis found that TCR association rates varied across HLA loci, with DRB1 alleles showing the most associated TCRs and HLA-C alleles the fewest. A further reported finding was that TCR beta sequences accurately predicted the HLA-A and HLA-B alleles for most subjects in the first cohort. A later genetic analysis reported fewer N-insertions in productive TCRs among donors in an Asian-associated ancestry cluster than the approximately 670-donor mean. In vitro tests confirmed that a few of the cytomegalovirus-associated TCR beta chains recognize cytomegalovirus antigens. Roughly uniform sequencing depth across donors was assumed in presence/absence analyses, although this assumption may not hold. Compared with equally common non-associated chains, HLA-associated TCR beta chains in a later analysis were more clonally expanded and had lower generation probabilities. While some public TCRs were present in many individuals, most TCR sequences turned up only very rarely across donors. Strong co-occurrence of HLA alleles, especially DR and DQ, made assigning TCR associations to individual alleles difficult. Because counts were too low, under 20 rarely observed V segments, including chromosome 9 orphons, were left out of the earlier analysis of a few hundred of the donors. In a later analysis, several top co-occurrence clusters were reported to appear linked to parvovirus B19, influenza, CMV and Epstein-Barr virus.

Library creation used the immunoSEQ multiplex PCR assay. The multiplex PCR relied on a mix of 60 forward primers for TCR Vbeta segments and 13 reverse primers for TCR Jbeta segments. Amplification of the CDR3 region of rearranged TCR beta genes was performed with a multiplex PCR assay on genomic DNA. Amplified TCR beta libraries were sequenced as 87-base-pair reads on the Illumina HiSeq System. In the paper's pipeline: A later analysis counted some 74 million unique TCR beta chains across the 666 repertoires, and around 9.9 million of these chains were shared by at least two donors. Raw reads were error-corrected and collapsed into unique sequences with a nearest-neighbor algorithm that merged closely related sequences to remove PCR and sequencing errors. V, D and J gene segments were assigned by aligning CDR3 sequences to IMGT reference sequences. For a sequence to be retained, a match of at least six nucleotides to both a V gene segment and a J gene segment was required. Rearrangements were classified as productive when the CDR3 lacked stop codons and remained in frame with V and J, and all other rearrangements were classified as non-productive. Following IMGT convention, CDR3 was defined as the stretch from the second conserved V-encoded cysteine up to the conserved J-encoded phenylalanine. The earlier analysis of 587 of the donors excluded any sequence lacking an unambiguous match to a single V gene segment. An earlier analysis of 450 to 650 of the donors called V segments functional above 56.7% productive rearrangements and segregating when the between-donor standard deviation exceeded 5%. A statistical classification framework was built for diagnosing cytomegalovirus status from the catalog of TCR beta chain sequences. A later analysis assigned V and J genes by comparing TCR nucleotide sequences with IMGT/GENE-DB human TR gene sequences. Using the TCRdist pipeline, a later analysis assigned CDR3 sequences along with most-parsimonious VDJ recombination scenarios. In a later analysis, every TCR beta chain was defined by the combination of its CDR3 amino acid sequence and its V-gene family, and reads without a unique V-gene family were dropped. To address suspected cross-contamination and a sequencing artifact, a later analysis removed a few hundred highly shared, low-generation-probability nucleotide sequences. In a later analysis, a clonal expansion index for each public chain was calculated from normalized within-repertoire ranks of inferred template counts. In a later analysis, generation probabilities were computed with a VDJ recombination model fitted to out-of-frame rearrangements, and the resulting probabilities were checked against IGoR. In a later analysis, TCR-TCR, TCR-HLA and TCR-CMV co-occurrence was scored with hypergeometric tests, and a repertoire-size bias correction was applied to TCR pairs. A later analysis estimated false discovery rates by permuting HLA or CMV assignments 20 times. A later analysis grouped co-occurring TCRs with DBSCAN, adding TCRdist sequence similarity when clustering within HLA-allele-positive subsets. Repertoires with fewer than 30,000 or more than 120,000 public chains, plus five repertoires with anomalous nucleotide sharing, were excluded from co-occurrence clustering. TCRdb took this table from immuneACCESS and kept in-frame rearrangements with V and J called. Such tables lack part of the clones; where checked against another copy, unresolved V genes explain under half of the gap, and the rest is unexplained. V and J calls plus clone size are reproduced from that table; the DNA served to infer D and trimming. The sample records around 83,000 clones, around 80% of which are singletons. The ten biggest clones cover 4% to 5.5% of the sample.

From the cysteine through the phenylalanine, the CDR3 covers 15 amino acids. Of the read, only the CDR3 DNA is kept; its 45 bases are in frame from base 1. The germline V gene (reference sequence) supplies CDR1 LNHDA and CDR2 SQIVND. Trimming removed 4 bases from V and 7 bases from J; the gene matches leave 8 bases unexplained. The rearranged chain carries TRBV19 and TRBJ2-2, and TRBD1 aligns with 8 junction nucleotides. The TCR was taken from a male donor in good health and CMV-seropositive. What was sequenced was PBMCs. The sequence in DNA is TGTGCCAGTAGTAGGGTCAGGGGGCGAGGCGGGGAGCTGTTTTTT. Its product reads: CASSRVRGRGGELFF.